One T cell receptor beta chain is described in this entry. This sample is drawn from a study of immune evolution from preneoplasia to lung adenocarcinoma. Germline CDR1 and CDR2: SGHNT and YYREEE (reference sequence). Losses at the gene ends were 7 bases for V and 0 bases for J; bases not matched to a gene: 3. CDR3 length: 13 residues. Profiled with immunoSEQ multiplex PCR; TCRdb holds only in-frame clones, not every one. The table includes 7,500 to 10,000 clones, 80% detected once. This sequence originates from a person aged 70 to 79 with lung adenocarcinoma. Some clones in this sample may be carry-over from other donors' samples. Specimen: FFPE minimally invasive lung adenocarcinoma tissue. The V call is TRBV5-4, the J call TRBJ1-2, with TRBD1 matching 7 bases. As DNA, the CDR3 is TGTGCCAGCCGACAGGGCGCTAACTATGGCTACACCTTC. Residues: CASRQGANYGYTF.